This T cell receptor (beta chain) is from a study of blood T cell repertoires in COVID-19 (dated by TCRdb to the early 2020s). Context from the whole study: Samples from collaborators originated in the United States, Italy and Spain and spanned both the acute and convalescent phases of COVID-19. Nearly every sample came with metadata listing a de-identified subject ID, COVID-19 status, age in years and sex. The repertoires were made available in a free public database intended to serve as a resource for research on the immune response to SARS-CoV-2. Samples came from the ongoing ImmuneRACE study (first 160 participants) plus 1,254 subjects from 6 global collaborators. The material from the prospective study consisted of cDNA or gDNA derived from T cells, B-cell-depleted T cells, or PBMCs. Where available, HLA class I and class II types were obtained from metadata supplied by the sample provider rather than from assay-based typing. Deeply sampled blood TCRbeta repertoires from subjects exposed to, actively infected with, or recovered from COVID-19 were included in the dataset. Findings and caveats that apply to the study as a whole: The amount of clinical and demographic metadata varied by source and participant and was provided uncurated.

The CDR3 numbers 17 residues from cysteine through phenylalanine. Just CDR3 DNA is preserved here, 51 bases in frame from base 1. Trimming at the junction amounts to 0 bases on V and 3 bases on J, and the germline ends lie 18 bases apart. CDR1 and CDR2 were assigned from the germline V gene (reference sequence) as SGHNT and YYREEE. TCRbeta CDR3 regions were amplified from genomic DNA using the immunoSEQ Assay, a bias-controlled multiplex PCR. On the authors' methods: Within the assay, amplification of reference gene primers was used to estimate how many nucleated cells each sample contained. To quantify the absolute abundance of each unique TCRbeta CDR3 rearrangement, sequence reads were collapsed and filtered. For each sample, productive Simpson clonality was calculated as the square root of Simpson's diversity index across productive rearrangements. This immuneACCESS table, as held by TCRdb, lists in-frame sequences with V and J called but not all clones. Of the missing ones, under half trace to an unresolved V gene in checked studies; the others have no known cause. V and J calls and clone size are as listed in that table; D and trimming were resolved from the DNA. This sample comprises tens of thousands of clones, 75% to 85% of them detected only once. Around 5.2% of the sample is in the top ten clones.

A remark on this clone: The antigen this receptor binds is unknown. Base qualities are not provided; no much larger clone lies one nucleotide away.

The collaborating institutions used their own protocols to collect whole blood in K2EDTA tubes. For TCRbeta analysis, collaborator samples were shipped as frozen whole blood, as isolated PBMCs, or as DNA extracted from either sample type. This clonotype was sampled from a woman in her 70s with acute or convalescent COVID-19. Sequencing used peripheral blood. The rearranged chain carries TRBV5-4 and TRBJ1-1; the D gene is unclear. The CDR3 region: CASSLGQKAWSDTEAFF. DNA sequence: TGTGCCAGCAGCTTGGGACAAAAAGCTTGGTCGGACACTGAAGCTTTCTTT.